This TCR beta chain was found in a study of cytomegalovirus exposure and HLA in healthy donors. Study-wide findings and caveats: The classifier was said to identify cytomegalovirus status with high specificity and sensitivity. The listing of 160 or so TCR beta chains classed them as cytomegalovirus-associated.

Notes on this clone: Its antigen is unidentified.

The CDR3 runs to 19 residues. Trimming at V came to 5 bases and at J to 3 bases, leaving 17 bases not matched to a gene. Germline V gene sequence: CDR1 SSHAT, CDR2 FNYEAQ (reference sequence). Using immunoSEQ multiplex PCR, the repertoire was profiled, and TCRdb retains in-frame clones only, with some absent. The repertoire has about 130,000 clones, approximately 94% of them found once; the top ten carry about 1.7%. The donors were part of the validation cohort of over a hundred subjects. That cohort was separate from the first cohort, which comprised fewer than 800 subjects. Sequenced input: PBMCs. The genes are TRBV7-7 and TRBJ2-1, with 9 bases matching TRBD1. This TCR derives from a man younger than 35 in good health and CMV-seronegative. The CDR3 nucleotides read TGTGCCAGCAGCCCGGGACAGGGTATCGACGGGCTTAACTACAATGAGCAGTTCTTC. Its protein product is CASSPGQGIDGLNYNEQFF.